These T cell receptor beta chains were read from a single sample in a study of cytomegalovirus exposure and HLA in healthy donors. Sequencing used immunoSEQ multiplex PCR; TCRdb keeps in-frame clones, though not all of them. Counted here are 90,000 to 120,000 clones, approximately 74% occurring once; the ten biggest clones make up around 15%. The specimen was PBMCs. These receptors originate from a woman in her thirties or forties in good health and CMV-seropositive. The CDR3 runs from the conserved cysteine through the conserved F or W. Each record gives: CDR3 DNA, CDR3 protein, clone size, D gene, J gene, V gene. A D gene is named only where the DNA matches it firmly. Where a row states a size, it is once, few, many or the class of an expanded clone; other rows omit it.

TGTGCCAGCAGCTTCGCGGGGGGGAACTACAATGAGCAGTTCTTC,CASSFAGGNYNEQFF,-,TRBD2,TRBJ2-1,TRBV7-9
TGTGCCAGCAGACTGGGGCACCAGAACTATGGCTACACCTTC,CASRLGHQNYGYTF,once,-,TRBJ1-2,TRBV28
TGTGCCTGGAGTGTCTCCCTAAACTATGGCTACACCTTC,CAWSVSLNYGYTF,-,-,TRBJ1-2,TRBV30
TGTGCCAGCAGCTTAGCAGGAGGGTTGAACACCATATATTTT,CASSLAGGLNTIYF,-,-,TRBJ1-3,TRBV7-9
TGTGCCAGCAGCCCAACGGCCGATCGGGAAGCCAAAAACATTCAGTACTTC,CASSPTADREAKNIQYF,few,-,TRBJ2-4,TRBV7-6
TGTGCCTGGATTGGACTAGGCTACACCTTC,CAWIGLGYTF,-,-,TRBJ1-2,TRBV30
TGTGCCTGGAGTAGAGCCGCGCGGACTGAAGCTTTCTTT,CAWSRAARTEAFF,-,-,TRBJ1-1,TRBV30
TGTGCCAGCAGTGAGTCAGGGGAAGAGACCCAGTACTTC,CASSESGEETQYF,-,-,TRBJ2-5,TRBV2
TGTGCCAGCAGTTCAGACAGGGGTAGAAACGAGCAGTACTTC,CASSSDRGRNEQYF,-,TRBD1,TRBJ2-7,TRBV27
TGTGCCAGCAGTGAAGAGGGACTTCCTACGGATACGCAGTATTTT,CASSEEGLPTDTQYF,-,-,TRBJ2-3,TRBV2
TGCAGTGCCCAGGGGAACACTGAAGCTTTCTTT,CSAQGNTEAFF,few,-,TRBJ1-1,TRBV20-1
TGTGCCAGCTCACCCGGAGGTGTTCAAAACATTCAGTACTTC,CASSPGGVQNIQYF,-,-,TRBJ2-4,TRBV18
TGTGCCAGCAGCCCCGACAGCCTGGGGACAGATACGCAGTATTTT,CASSPDSLGTDTQYF,-,-,TRBJ2-3,TRBV7-2
TGTGCCAGCAAGGAGACAGGGGGCACAGATACGCAGTATTTT,CASKETGGTDTQYF,-,TRBD1,TRBJ2-3,TRBV2
TGTGCCAGCAGCGTAGGTTTCTGGGACAGGGATACTGAAGCTTTCTTT,CASSVGFWDRDTEAFF,few,TRBD1,TRBJ1-1,TRBV9
TGTGCCGCCCGGGACAGGGTATATGATGAGCAGTTCTTC,CAARDRVYDEQFF,-,TRBD1,TRBJ2-1,TRBV6-5
TGTGCCAGCAGTCCGCAGGGAGGTCAGCCCCAGCATTTT,CASSPQGGQPQHF,-,-,TRBJ1-5,TRBV6-1
TGTGCTAGCAGTTACGGACTAGCCGAGTCCTACAATGAGCAGTTCTTC,CASSYGLAESYNEQFF,-,TRBD2,TRBJ2-1,TRBV7-7
TGCAGCGTTGGAGAGGGGGCGGACGGAAACACCATATATTTT,CSVGEGADGNTIYF,-,TRBD1,TRBJ1-3,TRBV29-1
TGTGCCAGCAGCCCTACGATCGGGAACACTGAAGCTTTCTTT,CASSPTIGNTEAFF,-,-,TRBJ1-1,TRBV7-3
TGTGCCAGTAGTGACAGGACGAATCAGCCCCAGCATTTT,CASSDRTNQPQHF,-,-,TRBJ1-5,TRBV19
TGCGCCAGCAGCCCAAATGTAAACGCGGGCACTGAAGCTTTCTTT,CASSPNVNAGTEAFF,few,-,TRBJ1-1,TRBV4-1
TGTGCCAGCAGTTTACAGGGGGCTGGGGGAAACACCATATATTTT,CASSLQGAGGNTIYF,-,TRBD1,TRBJ1-3,TRBV28
TGTGCCAGCAGCTTAAGCAGGGGTCACAATGAGCAGTTCTTC,CASSLSRGHNEQFF,-,-,TRBJ2-1,TRBV7-3
TGTGCCAGCAGCGGACAGGGGATTCAGCCCCAGCATTTT,CASSGQGIQPQHF,few,TRBD1,TRBJ1-5,TRBV6-1
TGTGCCAGCATGCCCGGGACAGGGTATGAAAAACTGTTTTTT,CASMPGTGYEKLFF,-,TRBD1,TRBJ1-4,TRBV6-1
TGTGCCAGCAGTGAACAGACCACAGGGGGCTATGGCTACACCTTC,CASSEQTTGGYGYTF,-,TRBD1,TRBJ1-2,TRBV2
TGCGCCAGCAGCCAGGGAAAGGACAGGCCGAACACTGAAGCTTTCTTT,CASSQGKDRPNTEAFF,-,TRBD1,TRBJ1-1,TRBV23-1
TGCGCCAGCAGCTTGGACAGCCACACTGAAGCTTTCTTT,CASSLDSHTEAFF,once,-,TRBJ1-1,TRBV5-1
TGTGCCAGCAGATACCTCCTGGGCCAGCCCCAGCATTTT,CASRYLLGQPQHF,-,-,TRBJ1-5,TRBV6-1
TGTGCCAGCTCACCACGGGCAGGAACGGCCACTGAAGCTTTCTTT,CASSPRAGTATEAFF,few,-,TRBJ1-1,TRBV18
TGTGCCAGCAGCAGACAGGGGGCTGCGTCCTACGAGCAGTACTTC,CASSRQGAASYEQYF,-,TRBD1,TRBJ2-7,TRBV9
TGTGCCAGCAGCAACGGACAGGGCCTCCACTTT,CASSNGQGLHF,-,TRBD1,TRBJ1-6,TRBV7-2
TGTGCCATCCCCCGGTCGCAGGGTCCCTACGAGCAGTACTTC,CAIPRSQGPYEQYF,-,-,TRBJ2-7,TRBV10-3
TGCAGCGTTGACCCGGGACTAGTTGCTGAGCAGTTCTTC,CSVDPGLVAEQFF,-,TRBD2,TRBJ2-1,TRBV29-1
TGTGCCAGCAGGAAGGACAGGGGTTCCTACGAGCAGTACTTC,CASRKDRGSYEQYF,few,TRBD1,TRBJ2-7,TRBV6-1
TGTGCCAGCAGCTTAGAGTACCGACAGGGGTCCGGAGGCTACACCTTC,CASSLEYRQGSGGYTF,once,TRBD1,TRBJ1-2,TRBV7-9
TGTGCCAGCAGTGTGGCCGCTAACTATGGCTACACCTTC,CASSVAANYGYTF,-,-,TRBJ1-2,TRBV2
TGTGCCAGCAGTGAAGACAGATTGACCTACAATGAGCAGTTCTTC,CASSEDRLTYNEQFF,-,-,TRBJ2-1,TRBV2
TGTGCCAGCAGCTTAGAGGGACAAGTATTTGAAGCTTTCTTT,CASSLEGQVFEAFF,once,-,TRBJ1-1,TRBV7-9
TGCAGCGTTGAGGCAGTCGACTCTGGAAACACCATATATTTT,CSVEAVDSGNTIYF,-,-,TRBJ1-3,TRBV29-1
TGTGCCAGCAGTGAAGAGGGGGAACGGTGGTATGGCTACACCTTC,CASSEEGERWYGYTF,-,-,TRBJ1-2,TRBV6-1
TGTGCCAGCAGCTTAGCGGGAGGGGTAGAGACCCAGTACTTC,CASSLAGGVETQYF,-,TRBD2,TRBJ2-5,TRBV7-2
TGCAGCGTTGAAGATTCCGGGGGGCCGAGAAATGAGCAGTTCTTC,CSVEDSGGPRNEQFF,-,-,TRBJ2-1,TRBV29-1
TGCGCCAGCAGCCGGACGAGGGCCTACACTGAAGCTTTCTTT,CASSRTRAYTEAFF,-,-,TRBJ1-1,TRBV5-1
TGCGCCAGCAGCCCCTCGGGACAGGGCCTAGGATCACCCCTCCACTTT,CASSPSGQGLGSPLHF,-,TRBD1,TRBJ1-6,TRBV5-1
TGTGCCAGCAGCTTGGAGGGGCGGCAGCCCCAGCATTTT,CASSLEGRQPQHF,-,-,TRBJ1-5,TRBV5-4
TGCAGCGTGGACAAATCGGGACAGGGCGCTGAAGCTTTCTTT,CSVDKSGQGAEAFF,-,TRBD1,TRBJ1-1,TRBV29-1
TGTGCCAGCAGCCGGGGGAGCACAGATACGCAGTATTTT,CASSRGSTDTQYF,once,-,TRBJ2-3,TRBV5-4